This record covers a single T cell receptor (beta chain). Its antigen is still unknown. No base quality values were provided; no much bigger clone lies one nucleotide off. This sample stems from a study of OX40 agonist ivuxolimab in advanced cancers. Looking at the study overall: Ivuxolimab, which targeted the costimulatory receptor OX40 (CD134), was an agonistic, fully human IgG2 monoclonal antibody. Intravenous ivuxolimab was administered to patients every 2 weeks at six dose levels: 0.01, 0.1, 0.3, 1.5, 3 and 10 mg/kg. Of the roughly 52 dose-escalation patients, hepatocellular carcinoma was present in about 20, melanoma in approximately 15, renal cell carcinoma in 9 and head and neck cancer in 9. In the dose-escalation cohort, about four fifths of patients were male, and the mean age was approximately 60 years with a range of roughly 23 to 79. Prior anti-PD-1, anti-PD-L1 or anti-CTLA-4 therapy was permitted, and checkpoint inhibitors had been received by around 39% of dose-escalation patients. Partial responses were achieved by three dose-escalation patients, of whom one had hepatocellular carcinoma and two had cutaneous melanoma. The purpose of peripheral TCRbeta sequencing was to test whether ivuxolimab changed TCR sequence diversity and led to clonal T-cell expansion. The paper reports the monotherapy dose-escalation portion (N ≈ 50 patients) of the phase I ivuxolimab trial. What the study reported, not specific to this receptor: Partial responders in the 0.1-3.0 mg/kg groups had among the lowest normalized peripheral clonal expansion, especially among CD8+ T cells. At doses from 0.1 to 3.0 mg/kg, clonal expansion was seen in both CD4+ and CD8+ blood T cells between baseline and week 6. Low levels of normalized T-cell clonal expansion were also seen in some patients who did not respond. On average, CD8+ T cells showed more expanded clones than CD4+ T cells after ivuxolimab. Antigen specificity was not determined for the clonally expanded peripheral T cells.

V drops 0 bases and J drops 3 bases, leaving 6 bases in between. Its CDR3 holds 13 amino acids, cysteine through phenylalanine. The retained sequence is limited to the CDR3, 39 bases, with the frame set at the first base. The germline V gene gives CDR1 as SGHRS and CDR2 as YFSETQ. The trial excluded patients who had a history of autoimmune disease or were on systemic immunosuppression. Peripheral blood for TCR sequencing was drawn from every dose cohort at baseline, at cycle 4 day 1 and at cycle 7 day 1. The samples were taken from a phase I, first-in-human, multicenter, open-label dose-escalation trial of ivuxolimab. Adults with locally advanced or metastatic head and neck squamous cell, hepatocellular, melanoma or renal cell carcinoma were enrolled in the trial. Before TCR sequencing, CD4+ and CD8+ T cells were separately sorted from peripheral blood. Genomic DNA was isolated from the sorted cells so that the TCRbeta CDR3 region could be sequenced. The immunoSEQ Assay was used to sequence the TCRbeta CDR3 regions. Held by TCRdb, this immuneACCESS table contains in-frame sequences only and omits some clones. Under half of the omission traces to an unresolved V gene where checked; the cause of the rest is unknown. This sample has approximately 51,000 clones in its table, and around 82% of those were observed once. Clones ranked in the top ten supply under 2.5% of the sample.

This chain joins TRBV5-1 to TRBJ1-1, with no D gene named confidently. The sequence was obtained from an adult with an advanced solid tumor such as melanoma, head and neck, liver or kidney cancer. Source: CD4+ or CD8+ T cells sorted from blood, taken in a trial of the OX40 agonist ivuxolimab. The DNA sequence is given as TGCGCCAGCAGCTTGGGACAAGACACTGAAGCTTTCTTT. Translated, this is CASSLGQDTEAFF.